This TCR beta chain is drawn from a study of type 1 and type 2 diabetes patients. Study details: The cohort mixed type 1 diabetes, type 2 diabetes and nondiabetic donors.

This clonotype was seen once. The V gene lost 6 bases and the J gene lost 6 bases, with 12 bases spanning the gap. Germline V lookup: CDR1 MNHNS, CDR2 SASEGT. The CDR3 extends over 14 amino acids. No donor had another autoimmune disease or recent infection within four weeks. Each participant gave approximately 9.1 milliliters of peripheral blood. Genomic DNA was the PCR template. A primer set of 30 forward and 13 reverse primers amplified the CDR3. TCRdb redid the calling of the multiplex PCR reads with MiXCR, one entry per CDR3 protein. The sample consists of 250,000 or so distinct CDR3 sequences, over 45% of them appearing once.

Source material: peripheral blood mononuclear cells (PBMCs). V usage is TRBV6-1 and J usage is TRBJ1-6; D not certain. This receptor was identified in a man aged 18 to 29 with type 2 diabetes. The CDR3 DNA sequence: TGTGCCAGCAGAAACTCGGGCAGTAATTCACCCCTCCACTTT. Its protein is CASRNSGSNSPLHF.